Below, 24 T cell receptor beta chains from the same sample are listed, as sequenced in a study of blood T cells in healthy people across ages. For the second PCR, which ran for about 6 to 11 cycles, a sample-barcoded 5' primer and a J-beta primer mix were used. MiXCR, run by TCRdb on the 5' RACE reads, gives a single entry per CDR3 protein. This sample has 1.8 million or so distinct CDR3 sequences; roughly 43% occur once, and the top ten carry roughly 24%. Sequencing input: blood. The source is a human donor in good health.

The J gene is TRBJ1-2, the V gene TRBV20-1; D not certain. Germline V CDR1 and CDR2: DFQATT, SNEGSKA (reference sequence). This CDR3 has 14 amino acids. V was cut by 7 bases and J by 4 bases, with 19 bases left in between. CDR3 protein: CSVRMGKGSYGYTF. The CDR3 DNA reads as TGCAGTGTTAGGATGGGGAAAGGGAGCTATGGCTACACCTTC.

In this sample, this clonotype turned up a few times. This chain's CDR3 is CASSLPYYEQYF. CDR3 bases: TGTGCCAGCAGCCTGCCCTACTACGAGCAGTACTTC. The chain is built from TRBV7-8 and TRBJ2-7; D is uncertain. The CDR3 has 12 residues. The ends were cut back, 5 bases at V and 3 bases at J, with 8 bases in the middle. Per the germline V gene, CDR1 is SGHVS and CDR2 is FQNEAQ.

This chain joins TRBV27 and TRBJ1-6; unclear D gene. Germline V gene lookup returns CDR1 MNHEY and CDR2 SMNVEV (reference sequence). The CDR3 extends over 13 amino acids. The V and J ends lost 4 bases and 7 bases respectively, with 8 bases between them. The CDR3 region is CASSSQRNSPLHF. DNA for the CDR3: TGTGCCAGCAGTTCCCAGAGAAATTCACCCCTCCACTTT.

Only a few counts were recorded for this clonotype. The rearrangement joins TRBV12-3 or TRBV12-4 to TRBJ2-1; TRBD1 matches 9 bases. This CDR3 has 15 residues. V lost 5 bases, J lost 4 bases, and 6 bases stayed unmatched. Written as DNA, the CDR3 is TGTGCCAGCAGTACCGGGACAGGGCCTTACAATGAGCAGTTCTTC. It codes for CASSTGTGPYNEQFF.

This chain uses TRBV12-3 or TRBV12-4 with TRBJ1-5; TRBD1 matches at 7 bases. J gave up 1 base and V 2 bases, and 8 bases lay outside the gene matches. The CDR3 has 17 amino acids. Here the CDR3 reads CASSLREGGSSNQPQHF. CDR3 DNA sequence: TGTGCCAGCAGTTTACGGGAAGGGGGCTCGAGCAATCAGCCCCAGCATTTT.

This chain uses TRBV5-5 with TRBJ1-2; D not certain. CDR1 and CDR2 from the germline V gene are SGHKS and YYEKEE (reference sequence). V shed 4 bases and J shed 7 bases, with 17 bases lying between them. This CDR3 comprises 14 residues. The CDR3 loop reads CASSLQVVSGGYTF. Written as DNA, the CDR3 is TGTGCCAGCAGCCTTCAGGTTGTGTCGGGTGGCTACACCTTC.

About this clonotype itself: A junction boundary mismatches the germline segment, possibly from a read error. The genes are TRBV27 and TRBJ2-3, with 8 bases matching TRBD1. Germline V gene data show CDR1 as MNHEY and CDR2 as SMNVEV (reference sequence). The CDR3 has 17 residues. The CDR3 DNA sequence: TGTGTCAGCAGTTCACTCTTGACAGGGGCAAGCACAGATACGCAGTATTTT. Protein product: CVSSSLLTGASTDTQYF.

The rearrangement uses TRBV20-1 and TRBJ2-3; 8 bases are shared with TRBD1. In germline, CDR1 is DFQATT, CDR2 SNEGSKA (reference sequence). The CDR3 has 14 amino acids. With 4 bases clipped from V and 6 bases from J, the junction kept 9 bases outside the gene matches. The CDR3 DNA follows: TGCAGTGCTATTCAGACAGGGGTGCGGGATACGCAGTATTTT. Protein product: CSAIQTGVRDTQYF.

This clonotype was detected only a few times. The chain has TRBV18 and TRBJ2-7; D may be TRBD2 (6 bases). CDR1 and CDR2 from the germline V gene are KGHSH and LQKENI. This CDR3 has 15 residues. Between the trimmed V and J ends, which lost 2 bases and 1 base, there was a span of 12 bases. This chain's CDR3 is CASSPRRGESYEQYF. The CDR3 nucleotides read TGTGCCAGCTCACCAAGACGCGGGGAATCCTACGAGCAGTACTTC.

The chain recombines TRBV5-1 with TRBJ2-6; possible D gene TRBD2, 7 bases. Germline V gives CDR1 SGHRS, CDR2 YFSETQ. Trimming took off 4 bases at V and 8 bases at J, with 19 bases between the two ends. The CDR3 totals 16 residues. CDR3 sequence reads: CASSLGSGGASNVLTF. The CDR3 DNA is TGCGCCAGCAGCCTGGGTTCGGGGGGCGCGTCCAACGTCCTGACTTTC. The full variable domain, rest sourced from reference TRBV5-1 and TRBJ2-6, is KAGVTQTPRYLIKTRGQQVTLSCSPISGHRSVSWYQQTPGQGLQFLFEYFSETQRNKGNFPGRFSGRQFSNSRSEMNVSTLELGDSALYLCASSLGSGGASNVLTFGAGSRLTVL.

This sequence joins TRBV29-1 and TRBJ1-1; D is unclear. The V end lost 1 base, the J end lost 1 base, and 16 bases lay between the germline ends. Per germline, CDR1 SQVTM and CDR2 ANQGSEA. The CDR3 runs to 16 residues. The CDR3 region is CSVEGGWDIGNTEAFF. CDR3 nucleotide sequence: TGCAGCGTTGAAGGAGGGTGGGATATAGGGAACACTGAAGCTTTCTTT.

The DNA for the CDR3 is TGCGCCAGCAGCCCGTTGGGTTTTTGGGATGAAAAACTGTTTTTT. Encoded protein: CASSPLGFWDEKLFF. The rearrangement links TRBV5-1 to TRBJ1-4; D uncertain. V was clipped by 4 bases and J by 6 bases, with 16 bases between them. CDR3 length: 15 amino acids. Germline V gene lookup returns CDR1 SGHRS and CDR2 YFSETQ.

This chain connects TRBV6-2 or TRBV6-3 to TRBJ2-1; 9 nucleotides align to TRBD2. Looked up from germline, CDR1 is MNHEY and CDR2 is SVGEGT. Trimming took 1 base from V and 8 from J; bases not matched to a gene: 3. CDR3 length: 14 amino acids. In nucleotides, the CDR3 is TGTGCCAGCAGTTACTTACTAGCGGGTGATGAGCAGTTCTTC. It specifies CASSYLLAGDEQFF.

Remarks on this clonotype: This may stem from a read error, because a much larger clone lies one nucleotide away. Since no conserved phenylalanine or tryptophan closes the CDR3, a read error is the likely cause. The V gene is TRBV6-1, the J gene TRBJ1-5, with D unresolved. Per germline, CDR1 MNHNS and CDR2 SASEGT. The V end was cut by 0 bases, the J end by 1 base, with 7 bases between. The CDR3 consists of 15 residues. This CDR3 is CASSEAGESNQPQHV. CDR3 nucleotide sequence: TGTGCCAGCAGTGAAGCTGGGGAGAGCAATCAGCCCCAGCATGTT.

This clonotype came up a few times. The chain is built from TRBV28 and TRBJ2-7; no reliable D call. The ends were cut back, 0 bases at V and 4 bases at J, with 22 bases in the middle. Per the germline V gene, CDR1 is MDHEN and CDR2 is SYDVKM. This CDR3 contains 18 residues. As DNA, the CDR3 is TGTGCCAGCAGTTTATGGGCCAAAACTCGAAAGGTGGGGTACGAGCAGTACTTC. Translating it yields CASSLWAKTRKVGYEQYF. The variable domain in full, with the rest retrieved from reference TRBV28 and TRBJ2-7, is DVKVTQSSRYLVKRTGEKVFLECVQDMDHENMFWYRQDPGLGLRLIYFSYDVKMKEKGDIPEGYSVSREKKERFSLILESASTNQTSMYLCASSLWAKTRKVGYEQYFGPGTRLTVT.

V and J are TRBV7-6 and TRBJ1-2; D call uncertain. V dropped 3 bases and J dropped 8 bases, with 16 bases sitting between them. The germline V gene has CDR1 SGHVS and CDR2 FNYEAQ. The CDR3 runs 14 residues. The CDR3 sequence is CASSFGPGTGGYTF. The DNA of the CDR3 is TGTGCCAGCAGCTTTGGGCCAGGCACTGGAGGCTACACCTTC.

V and J are TRBV12-3 or TRBV12-4 and TRBJ2-4; D perhaps matches TRBD1 (6 bases). The tail of the sequence fits TRBJ2-5 better, so the J call may be wrong. This CDR3 is 13 amino acids long. The CDR3 sequence: CATHRDAEETQYF. The CDR3 DNA reads as TGTGCCACCCACAGGGATGCTGAAGAGACCCAGTACTTC.

This clonotype is a singleton in its sample. This may stem from a read error, because a much larger clone lies one nucleotide away. V and J are TRBV29-1 and TRBJ2-6; possibly TRBD1 for D (6 bases). Between the trimmed V and J ends, which lost 4 bases and 4 bases, there was a span of 14 bases. Germline V gives CDR1 SQVTM, CDR2 ANQGSEA. This CDR3 has 15 residues. This chain's CDR3 is CSVVSRGSGANVLTF. CDR3 nucleotides: TGCAGCGTTGTGAGCAGGGGCTCGGGGGCCAACGTCCTGACTTTC. The full variable domain, completed using reference TRBV29-1 and TRBJ2-6, is SAVISQKPSRDICQRGTSLTIQCQVDSQVTMMFWYRQQPGQSLTLIATANQGSEATYESGFVIDKFPISRPNLTFSTLTVSNMSPEDSSIYLCSVVSRGSGANVLTFGAGSRLTVL.

This clonotype was observed a few times. The rearrangement uses TRBV7-2 and TRBJ2-7; 7 bases align to TRBD2. Gene TRBJ2-5 matches the end of the DNA better, so the J call may be wrong. Germline V lookup: CDR1 SGHTA, CDR2 FQGNSA. This CDR3 spans 16 amino acids. CDR3: CASSLVGRSGVETQYF. The CDR3 bases are TGTGCCAGCAGCTTAGTAGGGAGAAGCGGGGTGGAGACCCAGTACTTC.

This chain uses TRBV20-1 with TRBJ1-4; 7 bases agree with TRBD1. The J segment lost 3 bases and the V segment lost 0 bases, leaving 4 bases of the junction unmatched. CDR3 length: 15 amino acids. From germline, CDR1 is DFQATT and CDR2 SNEGSKA (reference sequence). CDR3 protein: CSARDRGQPNEKLFF. CDR3 sequence (DNA): TGCAGTGCTAGAGATAGGGGACAGCCTAATGAAAAACTGTTTTTT.

The genes are TRBV10-3 and TRBJ2-3; 7 nucleotides agree with TRBD1. CDR1 is ENHRY and CDR2 is SYGVKD in the germline V gene. The ends lost 6 bases at V and 2 bases at J; junction bases unmatched: 8. The CDR3 extends over 15 amino acids. The CDR3 loop is CAISDGQVNTDTQYF. The CDR3 nucleotides are TGTGCCATCAGCGACGGACAGGTTAACACAGATACGCAGTATTTT.

This rearrangement joins TRBV5-5 to TRBJ2-5; maybe TRBD2 (7 bases). CDR3 size: 15 residues. CDR1 is SGHKS and CDR2 is YYEKEE in the germline V gene (reference sequence). V lost 1 base and J 5 bases, leaving 15 bases between the germline ends. CDR3 bases: TGTGCCAGCAGCTTGCTCGCAGGGAGGGGGGAGACCCAGTACTTC. Encoded protein: CASSLLAGRGETQYF. The entire variable domain, with the rest obtained from reference TRBV5-5 and TRBJ2-5, is as follows: DAGVTQSPTHLIKTRGQQVTLRCSPISGHKSVSWYQQVLGQGPQFIFQYYEKEERGRGNFPDRFSARQFPNYSSELNVNALLLGDSALYLCASSLLAGRGETQYFGPGTRLLVL.

This clonotype was detected a few times. V gene TRBV7-9 combines with J gene TRBJ2-3; possible D gene TRBD2, 5 bases. Looked up from germline, CDR1 is SEHNR and CDR2 is FQNEAQ (reference sequence). Trimming cost V 0 bases and J 5 bases, with 12 bases left between them. This CDR3 is 15 amino acids long. The CDR3: CASSLARGNLDTQYF. As DNA, the CDR3 is TGTGCCAGCAGCTTAGCGCGAGGGAACCTAGATACGCAGTATTTT. The whole variable domain, filled in from reference TRBV7-9 and TRBJ2-3, reads DTGVSQNPRHKITKRGQNVTFRCDPISEHNRLYWYRQTLGQGPEFLTYFQNEAQLEKSRLLSDRFSAERPKGSFSTLEIQRTEQGDSAMYLCASSLARGNLDTQYFGPGTRLTVL.

This clonotype was seen a handful of times. The rearrangement joins TRBV20-1 to TRBJ2-7; D is ambiguous. Germline values: CDR1 DFQATT, CDR2 SNEGSKA (reference sequence). V shed 4 bases and J shed 2 bases, with 15 bases lying between them. This CDR3 has 14 residues. CDR3 region: CSAKAWSETYEQYF. As DNA, the CDR3 is TGCAGTGCTAAAGCGTGGAGTGAGACCTACGAGCAGTACTTC.